Listed below are T cell receptor beta chains from one sample, sequenced in a study of control samples from healthy donors and cancer patients. Here immunoSEQ multiplex PCR was the method, and the copy in TCRdb shows in-frame clones only, minus some. The sample holds 140,000 or so clones, 85% to 95% seen once. Material: PBMCs. The receptors were sampled from a man aged 55-75 years with colorectal cancer. CDR3s include the opening cysteine and the closing phenylalanine or tryptophan. A D gene is named only where the DNA matches it firmly. Clone size is not always given. Where it is, it says once, few, many or a class for expanded clones.

TRBV7-2	TRBJ1-5	.	.	TGTGCCAGCAGCTTAAGATTCGGGGAGGCTCAGCCCCAGCATTTT	CASSLRFGEAQPQHF
TRBV5-6	TRBJ2-2	TRBD2	.	TGTGCCAGCAGCTTGACTAGCGGGGCGAACACCGGGGAGCTGTTTTTT	CASSLTSGANTGELFF
TRBV27	TRBJ2-7	.	.	TGTGCCAGCAGTTTAGCTCCAGCCTACGAGCAGTACTTC	CASSLAPAYEQYF
TRBV5-1	TRBJ2-7	.	.	TGCGCCAGCAGCTTGGCGTCCGGAACCTACGAGCAGTACTTC	CASSLASGTYEQYF
TRBV6-2/TRBV6-3	TRBJ2-1	.	.	TGTGCCAGCAGTTTCCGGGACGCCAATGAGCAGTTCTTC	CASSFRDANEQFF
TRBV4-1	TRBJ1-1	.	few	TGCGCCAGCAGCCAAGTCGGTCGGGGTTACAGCACTGAAGCTTTCTTT	CASSQVGRGYSTEAFF
TRBV28	TRBJ1-2	TRBD1	.	TGTGCCAGCAGTTTATCGGGACAGGGAATGGGCGACTATGGCTACACCTTC	CASSLSGQGMGDYGYTF
TRBV5-1	TRBJ1-1	.	.	TGCGCCAGCAGCTTGGAGGCACTCGAGAACACTGAAGCTTTCTTT	CASSLEALENTEAFF
TRBV6-5	TRBJ2-1	.	.	TGTGCCAGCAGACGCCGGGACCGCGACAATGAGCAGTTCTTC	CASRRRDRDNEQFF
TRBV7-2	TRBJ2-1	TRBD2	.	TGTGCCAGCAGCTTTAGCGGGGGGGCCGAGTGGAATGAGCAGTTCTTC	CASSFSGGAEWNEQFF
TRBV2	TRBJ1-4	.	.	TGTGCCAGCAGTGCCCGTGCAACTAATGAAAAACTGTTTTTT	CASSARATNEKLFF